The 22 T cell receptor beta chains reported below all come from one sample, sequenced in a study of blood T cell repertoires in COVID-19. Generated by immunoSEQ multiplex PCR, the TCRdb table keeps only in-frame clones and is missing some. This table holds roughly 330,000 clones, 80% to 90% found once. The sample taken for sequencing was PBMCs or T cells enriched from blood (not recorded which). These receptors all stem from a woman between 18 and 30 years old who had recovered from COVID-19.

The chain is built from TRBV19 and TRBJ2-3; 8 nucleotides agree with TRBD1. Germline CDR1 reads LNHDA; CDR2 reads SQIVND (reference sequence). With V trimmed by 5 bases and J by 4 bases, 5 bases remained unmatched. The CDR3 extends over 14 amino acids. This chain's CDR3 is CASSSDRGPDTQYF. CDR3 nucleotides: TGTGCCAGTAGTTCCGACAGGGGTCCAGATACGCAGTATTTT.

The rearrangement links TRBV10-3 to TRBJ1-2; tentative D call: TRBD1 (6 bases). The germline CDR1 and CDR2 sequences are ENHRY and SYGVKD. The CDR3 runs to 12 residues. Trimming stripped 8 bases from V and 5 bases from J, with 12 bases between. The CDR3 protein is CAIEGVGYGYTF. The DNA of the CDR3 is TGTGCCATCGAGGGGGTCGGGTATGGCTACACCTTC.

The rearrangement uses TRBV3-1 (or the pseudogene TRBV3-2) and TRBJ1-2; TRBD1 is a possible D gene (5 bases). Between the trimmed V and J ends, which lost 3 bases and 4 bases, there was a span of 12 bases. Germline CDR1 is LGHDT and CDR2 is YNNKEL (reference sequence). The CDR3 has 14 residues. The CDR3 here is CASSQTGLSYGYTF. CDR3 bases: TGTGCCAGCAGCCAGACGGGACTGAGCTATGGCTACACCTTC.

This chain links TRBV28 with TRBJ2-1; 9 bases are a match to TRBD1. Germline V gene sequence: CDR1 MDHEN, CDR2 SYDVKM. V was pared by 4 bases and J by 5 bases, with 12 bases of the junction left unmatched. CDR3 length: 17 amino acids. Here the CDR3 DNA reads TGTGCCAGCAGTTCGTCGCTCCGGGACAGGGTTAACAATGAGCAGTTCTTC. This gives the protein CASSSSLRDRVNNEQFF.

CDR3 protein: CASSSFSRRDEQYF. The CDR3 DNA sequence: TGTGCCAGCAGTTCCTTTTCCCGACGGGACGAGCAGTACTTC. The V gene is TRBV27, the J gene TRBJ2-7; D ambiguous. The germline V gene has CDR1 MNHEY and CDR2 SMNVEV (reference sequence). Deletions cut 4 bases from V and 5 bases from J, with 15 bases between. The CDR3 runs 14 residues.

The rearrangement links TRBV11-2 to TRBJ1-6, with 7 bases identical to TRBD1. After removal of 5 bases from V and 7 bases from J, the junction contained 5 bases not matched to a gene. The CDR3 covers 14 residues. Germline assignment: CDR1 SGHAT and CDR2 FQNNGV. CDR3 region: CASSQGQPNSPLHF. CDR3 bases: TGTGCCAGCAGCCAGGGACAGCCAAATTCACCCCTCCACTTT.

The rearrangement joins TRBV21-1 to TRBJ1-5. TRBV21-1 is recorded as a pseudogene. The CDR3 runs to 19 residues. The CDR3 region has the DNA TGTGCCAGCAGCAAATATTCGAACTTAAAGAGTTATAGCAATCAGCCCCAGCATTTT. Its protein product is CASSKYSNLKSYSNQPQHF.

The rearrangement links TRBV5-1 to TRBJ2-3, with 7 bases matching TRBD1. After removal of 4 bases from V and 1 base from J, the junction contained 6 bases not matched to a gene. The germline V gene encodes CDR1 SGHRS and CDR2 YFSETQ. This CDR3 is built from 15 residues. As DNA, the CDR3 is TGCGCCAGCAGCCTTACAGGGGTAGGCACAGATACGCAGTATTTT. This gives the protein CASSLTGVGTDTQYF.

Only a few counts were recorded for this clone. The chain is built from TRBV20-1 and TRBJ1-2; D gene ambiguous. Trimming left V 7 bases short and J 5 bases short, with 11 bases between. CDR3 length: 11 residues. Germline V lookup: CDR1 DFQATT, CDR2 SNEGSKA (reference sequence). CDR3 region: CSGAGEYGYTF. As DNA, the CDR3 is TGCAGTGGGGCCGGGGAGTATGGCTACACCTTC.

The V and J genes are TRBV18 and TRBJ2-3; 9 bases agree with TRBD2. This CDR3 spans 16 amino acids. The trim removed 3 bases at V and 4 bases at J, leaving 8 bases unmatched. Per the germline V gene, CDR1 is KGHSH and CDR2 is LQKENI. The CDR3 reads CASSPISGSGADTQYF. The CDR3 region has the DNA TGTGCCAGCTCACCGATTAGCGGGAGTGGTGCAGATACGCAGTATTTT.

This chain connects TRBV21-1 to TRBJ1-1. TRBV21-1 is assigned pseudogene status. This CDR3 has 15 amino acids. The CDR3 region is CASSTLWVRGTEAFF. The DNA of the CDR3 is TGTGCCAGCAGCACACTATGGGTGAGAGGTACTGAAGCTTTCTTT.

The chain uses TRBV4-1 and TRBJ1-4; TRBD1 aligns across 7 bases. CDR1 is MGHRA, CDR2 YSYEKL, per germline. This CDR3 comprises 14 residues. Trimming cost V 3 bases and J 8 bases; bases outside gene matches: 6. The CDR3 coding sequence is TGCGCCAGCAGCCAGAGACAGGGCGGCGAAAAACTGTTTTTT. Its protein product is CASSQRQGGEKLFF.

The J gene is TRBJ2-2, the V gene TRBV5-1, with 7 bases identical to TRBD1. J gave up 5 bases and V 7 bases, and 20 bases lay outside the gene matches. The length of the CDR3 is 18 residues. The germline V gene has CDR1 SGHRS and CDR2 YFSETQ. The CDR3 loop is CASAESPLGQLSTGELFF. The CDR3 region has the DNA TGCGCCAGCGCCGAGAGTCCTCTGGGACAGCTAAGTACCGGGGAGCTGTTTTTT. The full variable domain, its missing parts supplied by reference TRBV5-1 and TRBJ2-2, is KAGVTQTPRYLIKTRGQQVTLSCSPISGHRSVSWYQQTPGQGLQFLFEYFSETQRNKGNFPGRFSGRQFSNSRSEMNVSTLELGDSALYLCASAESPLGQLSTGELFFGEGSRLTVL.

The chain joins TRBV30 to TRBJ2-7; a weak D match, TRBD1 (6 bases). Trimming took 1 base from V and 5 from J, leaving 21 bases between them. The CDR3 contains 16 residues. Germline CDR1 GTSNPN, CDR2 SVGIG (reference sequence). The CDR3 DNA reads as TGTGCCTGGAGTGACCCACAGGGAATCAAGTGGCACGAGCAGTACTTC. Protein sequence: CAWSDPQGIKWHEQYF. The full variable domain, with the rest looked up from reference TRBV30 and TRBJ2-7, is SQTIHQWPATLVQPVGSPLSLECTVEGTSNPNLYWYRQAAGRGLQLLFYSVGIGQISSEVPQNLSASRPQDRQFILSSKKLLLSDSGFYLCAWSDPQGIKWHEQYFGPGTRLTVT.

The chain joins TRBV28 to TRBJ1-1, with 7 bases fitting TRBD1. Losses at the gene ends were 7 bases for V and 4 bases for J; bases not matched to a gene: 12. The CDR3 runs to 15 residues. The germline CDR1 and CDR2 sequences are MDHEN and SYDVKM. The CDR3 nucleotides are TGTGCCAGCACCCCCCCCGGACAGGCCCCCACTGAAGCTTTCTTT. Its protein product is CASTPPGQAPTEAFF.

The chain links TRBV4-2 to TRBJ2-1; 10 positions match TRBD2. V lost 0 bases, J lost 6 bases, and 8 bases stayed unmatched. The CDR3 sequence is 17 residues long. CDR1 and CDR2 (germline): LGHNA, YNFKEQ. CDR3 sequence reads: CASSQEVWTSGFNEQFF. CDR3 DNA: TGTGCCAGCAGCCAAGAGGTTTGGACTAGCGGTTTCAATGAGCAGTTCTTC.

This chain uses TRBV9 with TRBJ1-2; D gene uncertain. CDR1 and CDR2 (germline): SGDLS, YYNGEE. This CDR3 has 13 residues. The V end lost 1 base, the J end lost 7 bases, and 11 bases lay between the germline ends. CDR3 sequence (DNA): TGTGCCAGCAGCGTATCCGTTGGAGGTGGCTACACCTTC. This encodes CASSVSVGGGYTF. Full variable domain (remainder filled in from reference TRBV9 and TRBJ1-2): DSGVTQTPKHLITATGQRVTLRCSPRSGDLSVYWYQQSLDQGLQFLIQYYNGEERAKGNILERFSAQQFPDLHSELNLSSLELGDSALYFCASSVSVGGGYTFGSGTRLTVV.

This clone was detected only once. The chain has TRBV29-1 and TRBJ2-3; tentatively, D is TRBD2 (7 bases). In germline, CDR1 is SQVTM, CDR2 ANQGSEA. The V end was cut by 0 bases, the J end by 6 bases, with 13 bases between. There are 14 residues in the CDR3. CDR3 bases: TGCAGCGTTGAAGATTCGGGGAGGGGGGATACGCAGTATTTT. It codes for CSVEDSGRGDTQYF.

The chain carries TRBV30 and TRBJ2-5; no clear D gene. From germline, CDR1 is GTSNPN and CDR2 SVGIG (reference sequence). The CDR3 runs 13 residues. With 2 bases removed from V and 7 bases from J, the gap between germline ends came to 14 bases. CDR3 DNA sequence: TGTGCCTGGAGTTCTTTAAGCGACGGGACCCAGTACTTC. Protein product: CAWSSLSDGTQYF.

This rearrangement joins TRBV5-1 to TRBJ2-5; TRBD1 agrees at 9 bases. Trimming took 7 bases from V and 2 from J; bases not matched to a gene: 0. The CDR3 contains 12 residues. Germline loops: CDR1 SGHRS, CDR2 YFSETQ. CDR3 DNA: TGCGCCAGCGGGACAGGGCAAGAGACCCAGTACTTC. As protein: CASGTGQETQYF.

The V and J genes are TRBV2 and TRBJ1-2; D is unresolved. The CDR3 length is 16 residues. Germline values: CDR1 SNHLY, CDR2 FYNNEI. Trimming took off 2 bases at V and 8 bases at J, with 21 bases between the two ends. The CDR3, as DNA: TGTGCCAGCAGTGAATTAGGGAGAACGGATGTCCGCGGCTACACCTTC. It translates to CASSELGRTDVRGYTF. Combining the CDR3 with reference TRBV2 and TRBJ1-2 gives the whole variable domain EPEVTQTPSHQVTQMGQEVILRCVPISNHLYFYWYRQILGQKVEFLVSFYNNEISEKSEIFDDQFSVERPDGSNFTLKIRSTKLEDSAMYFCASSELGRTDVRGYTFGSGTRLTVV.

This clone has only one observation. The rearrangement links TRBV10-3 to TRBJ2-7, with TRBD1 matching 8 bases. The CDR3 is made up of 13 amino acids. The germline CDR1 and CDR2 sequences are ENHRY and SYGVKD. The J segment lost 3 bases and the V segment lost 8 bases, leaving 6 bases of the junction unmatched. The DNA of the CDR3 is TGTGCCATCTCAGGACAGGGAAACTACGAGCAGTACTTC. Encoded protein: CAISGQGNYEQYF.